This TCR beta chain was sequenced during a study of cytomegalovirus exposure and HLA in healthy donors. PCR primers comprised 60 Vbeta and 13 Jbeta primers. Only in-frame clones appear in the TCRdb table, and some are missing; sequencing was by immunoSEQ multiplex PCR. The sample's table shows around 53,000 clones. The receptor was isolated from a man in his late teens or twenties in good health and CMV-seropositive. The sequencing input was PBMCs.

The DNA for the CDR3 is TGTGCCTGGGCCAGGGGTCCGGTGAGCTCCTACAATGAGCAGTTCTTC. This gives the protein CAWARGPVSSYNEQFF. The gene calls are TRBV30 and TRBJ2-1; possibly TRBD1 for D (6 bases). The CDR3 length is 16 residues. The germline V gene encodes CDR1 GTSNPN and CDR2 SVGIG (reference sequence). V shed 5 bases and J shed 0 bases, with 17 bases lying between them.